These T cell receptor beta chains were read from a single sample in a study of vaccination and CD4 T cells after COVID-19. These receptors' targets are unknown. Each CDR3 protein is one row after TCRdb ran MiXCR on the PCR reads. The sample has fewer than 20,000 distinct CDR3 sequences, roughly two thirds seen once. Sequencing was carried out using CD4+ T cells from blood, cultured in vitro. These receptors all come from a human donor who had recovered from COVID-19. CDR3s include the opening cysteine and the closing phenylalanine or tryptophan. A D gene is named only where the DNA matches it firmly. The size of a clone is reported for some rows only, either as once, few or many, or as a class for expanded clones.

v_call	cdr3_length	d_call	clone_size	j_call	cdr3_nt	cdr3_aa
TRBV6-1	15	.	.	TRBJ2-3	TGTGCCAGCAGTCTACGACAGTGGGAGACAGATACGCAGTATTTT	CASSLRQWETDTQYF
TRBV24-1	17	.	.	TRBJ2-1	TGTGCCACCAGTGACATCGGACCCGTGAGCTCCTACAATGAGCAGTTCTTC	CATSDIGPVSSYNEQFF
TRBV11-2	14	.	.	TRBJ1-1	TGTGCCAGCAGCTTAGCCCGGGACAATCTGAAAGCTTTCTTT	CASSLARDNLKAFF
TRBV6-4	15	TRBD1	.	TRBJ1-2	TGTGCCAGCAGACCAACAGGGGGCGCCCACTATGGCTACACCTTC	CASRPTGGAHYGYTF
TRBV15	16	.	few	TRBJ1-1	TGTGCCACCAGCAGAGATCGGACGATGGGGAACACTGAAGCTTTCTTT	CATSRDRTMGNTEAFF
TRBV27	13	TRBD1	.	TRBJ2-1	TGTGCCAGCAGTCGGACAGGGCGGAATGAGCAGTTCTTC	CASSRTGRNEQFF
TRBV20-1	14	TRBD1	.	TRBJ1-5	TGCAGTGCACATGACAGGGGTGGAATTCAGCCCCAGCATTTT	CSAHDRGGIQPQHF
TRBV6-1	16	.	.	TRBJ1-5	TGTGCCAGCAGTCTGGGGGGGGTTGGAAGCAATCAGCCCCAGCATTTT	CASSLGGVGSNQPQHF
TRBV7-9	15	.	.	TRBJ1-1	TGTGCCAGCAGCTCGCGCCGGGGATGGAACACTGAAGCTTTCTTT	CASSSRRGWNTEAFF
TRBV2	16	TRBD2	few	TRBJ2-5	TGTGCCAGCAGTACCGGGGCGATCGGCGGGGGAGAGACCCAGTACTTC	CASSTGAIGGGETQYF
TRBV12-3/TRBV12-4	17	.	few	TRBJ1-6	TGTGCCAGCAGTTTTTGGACAGTAGCCTCCTATAATTCACCCCTCCACTTT	CASSFWTVASYNSPLHF
TRBV19	18	TRBD1	.	TRBJ1-5	TGTGCCAGTAGGCCGGGACAGGGGACCGGTCAAAAATTCCAGCCCCAGCATTTT	CASRPGQGTGQKFQPQHF
TRBV10-3	12	.	.	TRBJ2-5	TGTGCCATCAGGGCAGACCAAGAGACCCAGTACTTC	CAIRADQETQYF
TRBV20-1	19	TRBD2	.	TRBJ2-2	TGCAGTGCTAGAGATATCCCCGGACTAGCGGGAGGAGAGACCGGGGAGCTGTTTTTT	CSARDIPGLAGGETGELFF
TRBV19	15	.	.	TRBJ1-1	TGTGCCAGTAGTATCGGTGGGCAGGGTGGTACTGAAGCTTTCTTT	CASSIGGQGGTEAFF
TRBV28	12	TRBD2	.	TRBJ2-7	TGTGCCAGCACTAGCGGGAGGAATGAGCAGTACTTC	CASTSGRNEQYF
TRBV2	14	TRBD1	few	TRBJ2-1	TGTGCCAGCAATAACCGGGACAGGGACAATGAGCAGTTCTTC	CASNNRDRDNEQFF
TRBV11-3	17	TRBD2	few	TRBJ2-5	TGTGCCAGCAGCTCAGGACTAGCGGGGGGTTATCAAGAGACCCAGTACTTC	CASSSGLAGGYQETQYF
TRBV19	13	TRBD1	few	TRBJ1-2	TGTGCCAGTAGTATGGACAGGGACTATGGCTACACCTTC	CASSMDRDYGYTF
TRBV7-9	13	.	few	TRBJ1-2	TGTGCCAGCAGTCTAAGAACAGCCTATGGCTACACCTTC	CASSLRTAYGYTF